This TCR beta chain originates from a study of blood T cell repertoires in COVID-19. At the level of the study: Sources were T cells, B-cell-depleted T cells, or PBMCs; the material itself was cDNA or gDNA.

The protocol was immunoSEQ multiplex PCR, while the TCRdb copy is restricted to in-frame clones and leaves out a portion. Of approximately 280,000 clones listed, about nine tenths are singletons. The receptor was isolated from a man aged 50-59 years with acute or convalescent COVID-19. Specimen: peripheral blood.

Here the CDR3 reads CASSQDIGDATNEKLFF. The DNA of the CDR3 is TGTGCCAGCAGCCAAGATATCGGAGACGCAACTAATGAAAAACTGTTTTTT. The chain links TRBV14 to TRBJ1-4; D gene ambiguous. Germline V gives CDR1 SGHDN, CDR2 FVKESK. V was trimmed by 0 bases and J by 0 bases, leaving 11 bases between them. This CDR3 contains 17 residues.